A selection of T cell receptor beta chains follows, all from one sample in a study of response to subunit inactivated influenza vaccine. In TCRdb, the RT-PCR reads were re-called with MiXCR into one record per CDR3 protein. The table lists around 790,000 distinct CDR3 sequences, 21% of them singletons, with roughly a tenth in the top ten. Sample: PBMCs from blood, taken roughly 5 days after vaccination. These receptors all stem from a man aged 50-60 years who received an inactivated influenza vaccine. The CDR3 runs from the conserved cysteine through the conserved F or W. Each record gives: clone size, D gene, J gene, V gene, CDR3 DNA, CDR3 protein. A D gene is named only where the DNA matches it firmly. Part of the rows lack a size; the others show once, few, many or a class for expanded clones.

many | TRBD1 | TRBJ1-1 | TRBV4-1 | TGCGCCAGCAGCCACCATCCGACAGGGTTGAAAAACACTGAAGCTTTCTTT | CASSHHPTGLKNTEAFF
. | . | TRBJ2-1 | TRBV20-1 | TGCAGTGCCCCCAGGAGGGGCGACAATGAGCAGTTCTTC | CSAPRRGDNEQFF
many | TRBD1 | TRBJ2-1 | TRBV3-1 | TGTGCCAGCAGCTTCGGACAGGGGAATGAGCAGTTCTTC | CASSFGQGNEQFF
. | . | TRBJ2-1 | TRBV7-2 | TGTGCCAGCAGCTTATTACAGACCACTTGGAATGAGCAGTTCTTC | CASSLLQTTWNEQFF
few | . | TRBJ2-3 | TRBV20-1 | TGCAGTGCTAGAGATCTCAAGGGAGATACGCAGTATTTT | CSARDLKGDTQYF
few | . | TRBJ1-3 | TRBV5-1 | TGCGCCAGCAGCTTGGGGTCGGCGGGGGATAAAGGAAACACCATATATTTT | CASSLGSAGDKGNTIYF
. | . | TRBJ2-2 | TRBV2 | TGTGCCACAAAGGGGGACTCCTTAAACACCGGGGAGCTGTTTTTT | CATKGDSLNTGELFF
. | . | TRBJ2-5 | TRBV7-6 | TGTGCCAGCAGCTTAGAAAGACAGGGACTGGGAGAGACCCAGTACTTC | CASSLERQGLGETQYF
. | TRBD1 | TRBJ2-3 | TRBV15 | TGTGCCACCAGCAGAACCGGGACAGGGGATACGCAGTATTTT | CATSRTGTGDTQYF
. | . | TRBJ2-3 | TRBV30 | TGTGCCTGGAGTGGGTCAGGCACAGATACGCAGTATTTT | CAWSGSGTDTQYF
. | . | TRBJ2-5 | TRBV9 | TGTGCCAGCAGCGTAGGCGAGGGCCTCAGGGAGACCCAGTACTTC | CASSVGEGLRETQYF
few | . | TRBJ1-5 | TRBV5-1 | TGCGCCAGCAGCCCGGGACAAGCCAATCAGCCCCAGCATTTT | CASSPGQANQPQHF
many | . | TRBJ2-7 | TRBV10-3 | TGTGCCATCAGTGGGGGTCAGGGACCATCCTACGAGCAGTACTTC | CAISGGQGPSYEQYF
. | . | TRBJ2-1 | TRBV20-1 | TGCAGTGCTAATCCCCCTCCGGGAGTTGGTGGGGACAATGAGCAGTTCTTC | CSANPPPGVGGDNEQFF
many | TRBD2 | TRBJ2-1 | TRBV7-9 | TGTGCCACGATCGGACTAGCGGGAGAAGATGAGCAGTTCTTC | CATIGLAGEDEQFF
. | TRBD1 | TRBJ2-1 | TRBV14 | TGTGCCAGCAGTGTAGAGGGGGCAAAGTACAATGAGCAGTTCTTC | CASSVEGAKYNEQFF
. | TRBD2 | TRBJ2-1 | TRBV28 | TGTGCCAGCAGTTTAGAACTAGCGGGGAATGAGCAGTTCTTC | CASSLELAGNEQFF
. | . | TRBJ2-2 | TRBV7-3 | TGTGCCAGCAGCTCCCTCCCGGGCGATAACACCGGGGAGCTGTTTTTT | CASSSLPGDNTGELFF
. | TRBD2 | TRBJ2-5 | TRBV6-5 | TGTGCCAGCAGTTACCTGACTAGCGGGAGGGGCCAAGAGACCCAGTACTTC | CASSYLTSGRGQETQYF
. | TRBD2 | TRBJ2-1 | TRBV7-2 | TGTGCCAGCAGCTTAGCCGATGTTTGGACTAGCGGGAGGGCCAGTGAGCAGTTCTTC | CASSLADVWTSGRASEQFF
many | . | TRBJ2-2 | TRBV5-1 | TGCGCCAGCAGCCGGGAATCTACCGGGGAGCTGTTTTTT | CASSRESTGELFF